Below are 30 T cell receptor beta chains sequenced from a single sample in a study of graft-versus-host responses after intestinal transplantation. Sequenced by immunoSEQ multiplex PCR; TCRdb stores in-frame clones only, minus some. The top ten hold over 0.06% of the sample, which has around 90,000 clones, 85% to 95% seen once. These TCRs' antigens remain unknown. The sequencing used unstimulated CD8+ T cells sorted from spleen or lymph node cells, collected before transplant. These receptors came from a human donor who was the organ donor for an intestinal transplant.

V usage is TRBV7-9 and J usage is TRBJ2-7, with unresolved D. Germline assignment: CDR1 SEHNR and CDR2 FQNEAQ (reference sequence). The V end was cut by 2 bases, the J end by 1 base, with 9 bases between. This CDR3 has 14 residues. CDR3 in DNA: TGTGCCAGCAGCTTACGAACTGATTCCTACGAGCAGTACTTC. As protein: CASSLRTDSYEQYF.

The V call is TRBV5-1, the J call TRBJ1-1; no firm D call. From germline, CDR1 is SGHRS and CDR2 YFSETQ. The CDR3 spans 13 residues. The V end lost 5 bases, the J end lost 6 bases, and 14 bases lay between the germline ends. The CDR3 bases are TGCGCCAGCAGAACGGAGACCAGCCCTGAAGCTTTCTTT. It encodes CASRTETSPEAFF.

The chain combines TRBV13 with TRBJ1-1; TRBD1 matches 12 bases. The CDR3 loop spans 15 amino acids. The V gene end was trimmed by 5 bases and the J gene end by 3 bases; junction bases not matched to a gene: 4. Germline V lookup: CDR1 PRHDT, CDR2 FYEKMQ (reference sequence). The DNA for the CDR3 is TGTGCCAGCAGCGTGGGGACAGGGGGCCACACTGAAGCTTTCTTT. Encoded protein: CASSVGTGGHTEAFF.

The V gene is TRBV11-2, the J gene TRBJ2-3; TRBD2 is a possible D gene (7 bases). The V gene's germline CDR1 is SGHAT and CDR2 FQNNGV. V lost 2 bases, J lost 4 bases, and 16 bases lay in between. The CDR3 contains 16 residues. CDR3 DNA sequence: TGTGCCAGCAGCTTACTAGGAGGGGGGGCTTCAGATACGCAGTATTTT. It is translated as CASSLLGGGASDTQYF.

The chain joins TRBV16 to TRBJ2-7; 14 nucleotides align to TRBD2. CDR1 is KGHSY and CDR2 is FQNENV in the germline V gene. The CDR3 has 17 amino acids. Trimming took 3 bases from V and 4 from J; bases not matched to a gene: 8. CDR3 residues: CASSHPSGTSGGYEQYF. CDR3 coding DNA: TGTGCCAGCAGCCATCCATCCGGGACTAGCGGGGGTTACGAGCAGTACTTC.

The V call is TRBV7-6, the J call TRBJ2-1; D ambiguous. With 5 bases removed from V and 0 bases from J, the gap between germline ends came to 14 bases. The CDR3 has 16 amino acids. Looked up from germline, CDR1 is SGHVS and CDR2 is FNYEAQ. Here the CDR3 reads CASSPNGLSSYNEQFF. The DNA for the CDR3 is TGTGCCAGCAGCCCTAACGGTCTAAGCTCCTACAATGAGCAGTTCTTC.

J is TRBJ2-1 and V is TRBV5-1, with a possible D match to TRBD2 (7 bases). V lost 3 bases and J 7 bases, leaving 14 bases between the germline ends. The CDR3 covers 14 residues. Germline V gene sequence: CDR1 SGHRS, CDR2 YFSETQ. Here the CDR3 DNA reads TGCGCCAGCAGCTGGGGAGGGGGGACTAATGAGCAGTTCTTC. Translation: CASSWGGGTNEQFF.

The V and J genes are TRBV11-2 and TRBJ2-7, with 7 bases identical to TRBD2. The germline V gene encodes CDR1 SGHAT and CDR2 FQNNGV. The CDR3 contains 15 residues. V was clipped by 4 bases and J by 3 bases; unmatched bases: 9. Here the CDR3 reads CASSYGRLADYEQYF. Written as DNA, the CDR3 is TGTGCCAGCAGCTACGGCCGACTAGCCGACTACGAGCAGTACTTC.

The chain is built from TRBV27 and TRBJ1-1; a weak D match, TRBD1 (6 bases). The CDR3 has 15 amino acids. CDR1 is MNHEY, CDR2 SMNVEV, per germline (reference sequence). V was clipped by 1 base and J by 3 bases, with 12 bases between them. CDR3 sequence reads: CASSLYMGADTEAFF. The CDR3 nucleotides are TGTGCCAGCAGTTTATATATGGGGGCTGACACTGAAGCTTTCTTT.

A few counts support this clone. This chain connects TRBV6-5 to TRBJ1-6; D gene uncertain. Germline V gene data show CDR1 as MNHEY and CDR2 as SVGAGI. The CDR3 has 14 residues. V was pared by 1 base and J by 8 bases, with 9 bases between. Here the CDR3 reads CASSYYDTYSPLHF. The DNA of the CDR3 is TGTGCCAGCAGTTACTATGACACCTATTCACCCCTCCACTTT.

The chain combines TRBV27 with TRBJ2-7, with TRBD1 identical over 9 bases. CDR1 MNHEY and CDR2 SMNVEV come from the germline V gene (reference sequence). This CDR3 region has 16 residues. The V gene end was trimmed by 1 base and the J gene end by 4 bases; junction bases not matched to a gene: 8. CDR3 amino acids: CASSLFAWGQGYEQYF. The CDR3 coding sequence is TGTGCCAGCAGTTTATTCGCTTGGGGACAGGGTTACGAGCAGTACTTC.

The chain combines TRBV7-9 with TRBJ1-6; D is ambiguous. Germline-derived CDR1 and CDR2 are SEHNR and FQNEAQ (reference sequence). The CDR3 is made up of 17 amino acids. Trimming took 5 bases from V and 7 from J, leaving 21 bases between them. The CDR3 is CASSDNGRLALNSPLHF. As DNA, the CDR3 is TGTGCCAGCAGCGATAATGGGAGACTGGCCCTCAATTCACCCCTCCACTTT.

V and J are TRBV25-1 and TRBJ2-7, with 7 bases that match TRBD1. CDR1 is MGHDK, CDR2 SYGVNS, per germline. V was clipped by 4 bases and J by 7 bases; unmatched bases: 4. The CDR3 loop spans 12 amino acids. CDR3 loop: CASSGQGYEQYF. In DNA, the CDR3 is TGTGCCAGCAGTGGACAGGGATATGAGCAGTACTTC.

The chain employs TRBV4-1 and TRBJ1-5; perhaps TRBD1 as D (5 bases). The CDR3 is 15 residues long. Trimming removed 4 bases at V and 2 bases at J, with 12 bases between. Germline lookup yields CDR1 MGHRA and CDR2 YSYEKL. The CDR3 reads CASSPVLGGNQPQHF. The CDR3 bases are TGCGCCAGCAGCCCGGTATTAGGGGGCAATCAGCCCCAGCATTTT.

The rearrangement links TRBV2 to TRBJ1-2, with D possibly being TRBD1 (6 bases). This CDR3 spans 12 amino acids. Germline V CDR1 and CDR2: SNHLY, FYNNEI. Trimming removed 10 bases from V and 4 bases from J, with 13 bases in between. Here the CDR3 reads CAIETGTYGYTF. CDR3 in DNA: TGTGCCATAGAGACAGGCACCTATGGCTACACCTTC.

The V gene is TRBV4-1, the J gene TRBJ2-5; 9 positions agree with TRBD2. The V gene's germline CDR1 is MGHRA and CDR2 YSYEKL. With V trimmed by 1 base and J by 0 bases, 6 bases remained unmatched. The length of the CDR3 is 17 residues. The CDR3, as DNA: TGCGCCAGCAGCCAAGGCCGCATAGCGGGAGACCAAGAGACCCAGTACTTC. It specifies CASSQGRIAGDQETQYF.

The chain carries TRBV4-1 and TRBJ2-7; tentatively, D is TRBD2 (6 bases). The CDR3 is made up of 13 amino acids. V was trimmed by 6 bases and J by 0 bases, leaving 9 bases between them. Germline V lookup: CDR1 MGHRA, CDR2 YSYEKL. The CDR3 nucleotides read TGCGCCAGCAGTCTCGGGAGCTCCTACGAGCAGTACTTC. It specifies CASSLGSSYEQYF.

This chain links TRBV6-5 with TRBJ2-7, with D unclear. The CDR3 is made up of 16 amino acids. Germline values: CDR1 MNHEY, CDR2 SVGAGI. Trimming shortened V by 0 bases and J by 0 bases, and 12 bases separated the two germline ends. CDR3 bases: TGTGCCAGCAGTTACTCGGGCAGGCATAGCTCCTACGAGCAGTACTTC. Protein sequence: CASSYSGRHSSYEQYF.

V and J are TRBV2 and TRBJ2-3, with TRBD2 matching 8 bases. Per the germline V gene, CDR1 is SNHLY and CDR2 is FYNNEI. The V and J ends lost 5 bases and 3 bases, in that order; junction bases with no gene match: 10. The CDR3 contains 16 residues. The chain's CDR3 is CASSPQSGSLTDTQYF. CDR3 nucleotide sequence: TGTGCCAGCAGTCCTCAGAGCGGGAGTTTAACAGATACGCAGTATTTT.

CDR3 region: CASSLSGGAINEQFF. The CDR3 nucleotides are TGTGCCAGCAGCCTTAGCGGGGGGGCCATCAATGAGCAGTTCTTC. The chain combines TRBV9 with TRBJ2-1; TRBD2 agrees at 11 bases. With V trimmed by 4 bases and J by 6 bases, 6 bases remained unmatched. The CDR3 consists of 15 residues. CDR1 SGDLS and CDR2 YYNGEE come from the germline V gene.

This clone has just a few counts. The chain couples TRBV13 to TRBJ2-5; D is unclear. V lost 5 bases to trimming and J lost 5 bases, with 15 bases between them. Per the germline V gene, CDR1 is PRHDT and CDR2 is FYEKMQ (reference sequence). The CDR3 runs 14 residues. CDR3 protein: CASSLRFDTETQYF. In DNA, the CDR3 is TGTGCCAGCAGCCTCCGGTTTGACACGGAGACCCAGTACTTC.

The genes are TRBV28 and TRBJ2-1; 7 nucleotides agree with TRBD1. The V gene end was trimmed by 5 bases and the J gene end by 4 bases; junction bases not matched to a gene: 11. CDR1 MDHEN and CDR2 SYDVKM come from the germline V gene. The CDR3 has 16 amino acids. CDR3 bases: TGTGCCAGCAGTCTCACCGGGACAGAACTTTACAATGAGCAGTTCTTC. Its translation: CASSLTGTELYNEQFF.

The chain is built from TRBV4-2 and TRBJ2-7; TRBD2 agrees at 11 bases. The CDR3 runs to 15 residues. V dropped 1 base and J dropped 7; count of bases not matched to a gene: 6. CDR1 is LGHNA and CDR2 is YNFKEQ in the germline V gene. The CDR3, as DNA: TGTGCCAGCAGCCAAGCTGTAGCGGGAGGGAGGGAGCAGTACTTC. This translates into CASSQAVAGGREQYF.

The chain couples TRBV13 to TRBJ2-1; D is perhaps TRBD2 (6 bases). V gave up 2 bases and J gave up 8 bases, with 22 bases separating them. Germline CDR1 reads PRHDT; CDR2 reads FYEKMQ (reference sequence). CDR3 length: 17 residues. The CDR3 nucleotides read TGTGCCAGCAGCTTATTAGGGACTCACCGCCCGCGCGATGAGCAGTTCTTC. Translating it yields CASSLLGTHRPRDEQFF.

The chain uses TRBV10-3 and TRBJ1-1; D gene unclear. V lost 5 bases to trimming and J lost 0 bases, with 7 bases between them. The CDR3 sequence is 13 residues long. From germline, CDR1 is ENHRY and CDR2 SYGVKD. The CDR3: CAISQAMNTEAFF. CDR3 DNA: TGTGCCATCAGTCAAGCGATGAACACTGAAGCTTTCTTT.

The chain is built from TRBV4-1 and TRBJ2-7, with 8 positions matching TRBD2. Germline V CDR1 and CDR2: MGHRA, YSYEKL. The CDR3 has 14 amino acids. V shed 1 base and J 3 bases; nucleotides not matched to a gene: 2. This CDR3 reads CASSQVLAVYEQYF. As DNA, the CDR3 is TGCGCCAGCAGCCAAGTACTAGCGGTCTACGAGCAGTACTTC.

The chain carries TRBV27 and TRBJ2-2; tentatively, D is TRBD1 (6 bases). Trimming left V 7 bases short and J 3 bases short, with 15 bases between. Germline-derived CDR1 and CDR2 are MNHEY and SMNVEV (reference sequence). The length of the CDR3 is 15 residues. CDR3 nucleotides: TGTGCCAGCACCCAAAGGGACATAGACACCGGGGAGCTGTTTTTT. It translates to CASTQRDIDTGELFF.

This chain joins TRBV28 and TRBJ2-7; tentative D call: TRBD2 (6 bases). The germline V gene encodes CDR1 MDHEN and CDR2 SYDVKM. There are 16 residues in the CDR3. The V end lost 6 bases, the J end lost 1 base, and 19 bases lay between the germline ends. The CDR3 sequence is CASSPFFAGLSYEQYF. The CDR3 DNA reads as TGTGCCAGCAGCCCGTTCTTCGCGGGACTTTCCTACGAGCAGTACTTC.

The chain carries TRBV30 and TRBJ2-1; 9 bases fit TRBD2. This CDR3 region has 17 residues. CDR1 is GTSNPN and CDR2 is SVGIG in the germline V gene (reference sequence). The junction had 12 bases not matched to a gene; V was cut back by 6 bases and J by 0 bases. This CDR3 reads CACLRERGASSYNEQFF. The CDR3 bases are TGTGCCTGTTTACGCGAGCGGGGGGCCAGCTCCTACAATGAGCAGTTCTTC.

The table lists this clone with a count of one. The sample holds other DNA sequences that translate to the same CDR3. This sequence joins TRBV5-1 and TRBJ2-7; 10 bases line up with TRBD1. Per germline, CDR1 SGHRS and CDR2 YFSETQ. With 2 bases clipped from V and 2 bases from J, the junction kept 1 base outside the gene matches. This CDR3 comprises 14 residues. The DNA for the CDR3 is TGCGCCAGCAGCTTAGGACAGGGGGCCTACGAGCAGTACTTC. It specifies CASSLGQGAYEQYF.